Listed here are 20 T cell receptor beta chains from one sample, sequenced in a study of cytomegalovirus exposure and HLA in healthy donors. In the PCR, 60 Vbeta and 13 Jbeta primers were used. Measured with immunoSEQ multiplex PCR; TCRdb has only the in-frame clones, and not every one. This table holds 140,000 or so clones, about four fifths found once. The sample taken for sequencing was PBMCs. The receptors derive from a man aged 40-49 years in good health and CMV-seronegative.

The chain employs TRBV29-1 and TRBJ2-3, with D maybe TRBD2 (5 bases). The ends were cut back, 4 bases at V and 2 bases at J, with 10 bases in the middle. CDR3 length: 13 residues. Germline V gives CDR1 SQVTM, CDR2 ANQGSEA. The CDR3 DNA follows: TGCAGCGTTGGGAGGTCGGCCACAGATACGCAGTATTTT. This sequence encodes CSVGRSATDTQYF.

This sequence joins TRBV4-3 and TRBJ2-1; 11 nucleotides line up with TRBD2. The ends lost 3 bases at V and 3 bases at J; junction bases unmatched: 4. The CDR3 is 16 amino acids. CDR1 LGHNA and CDR2 YSLEER come from the germline V gene. Written as DNA, the CDR3 is TGCGCCAGCAGCCACCTTAGCGGGGGGGGCTACAATGAGCAGTTCTTC. It encodes CASSHLSGGGYNEQFF.

The CDR3 is CASSPLLGTAQETQYF. Written as DNA, the CDR3 is TGTGCCAGCAGCCCCCTACTAGGGACAGCCCAAGAGACCCAGTACTTC. This chain links TRBV11-2 with TRBJ2-5, with TRBD1 identical over 7 bases. Germline V gene sequence: CDR1 SGHAT, CDR2 FQNNGV. This CDR3 is 16 amino acids long. Trimming cost V 5 bases and J 1 base; bases outside gene matches: 10.

The chain carries TRBV28 and TRBJ1-2; the D is unclear. V was pared by 2 bases and J by 4 bases, with 5 bases between. The CDR3 has 12 amino acids. Germline-derived CDR1 and CDR2 are MDHEN and SYDVKM. The CDR3 reads CASSLRGYGYTF. The CDR3 DNA sequence: TGTGCCAGCAGTTTAAGAGGCTATGGCTACACCTTC.

This clone was detected a few times. The gene calls are TRBV15 and TRBJ2-3, with 11 bases matching TRBD2. The J segment lost 5 bases and the V segment lost 1 base, leaving 2 bases of the junction unmatched. The CDR3 has 15 residues. CDR1 and CDR2 (germline): LNHNV, YYDKDF (reference sequence). DNA of the CDR3: TGTGCCACCAGCAGAGTAGCGGGGGGGCGAGATACGCAGTATTTT. Its translation: CATSRVAGGRDTQYF.

This clone came up a few times. The CDR3 nucleotides read TGCGCCAGCAGCCTCAGGGAAGACGAGCAGTACTTC. Amino acids: CASSLREDEQYF. This chain joins TRBV4-1 and TRBJ2-7; a weak D match, TRBD1 (5 bases). Germline-derived CDR1 and CDR2 are MGHRA and YSYEKL. The germline V and J ends were trimmed by 4 bases and 5 bases, with 9 bases remaining between them. The CDR3 totals 12 residues.

The CDR3 spells CASSLSSGGAKNIQYF. CDR3 nucleotides: TGTGCCAGCAGTCTCTCGAGCGGGGGAGCCAAAAACATTCAGTACTTC. V is TRBV7-2 and J is TRBJ2-4; 8 nucleotides agree with TRBD2. The CDR3 is 16 amino acids. The germline gives CDR1 SGHTA, CDR2 FQGNSA. Unmatched junction bases numbered 7, after V lost 6 bases and J lost 0 bases.

The V call is TRBV9, the J call TRBJ2-3, with D hard to call. This CDR3 region has 12 residues. CDR1 SGDLS and CDR2 YYNGEE come from the germline V gene. Deletions cut 3 bases from V and 6 bases from J, with 8 bases between. The CDR3 reads CASSAETDTQYF. In nucleotides, the CDR3 is TGTGCCAGCAGCGCCGAGACTGATACGCAGTATTTT. Based on the CDR3 plus reference TRBV9 and TRBJ2-3, the full variable domain is DSGVTQTPKHLITATGQRVTLRCSPRSGDLSVYWYQQSLDQGLQFLIQYYNGEERAKGNILERFSAQQFPDLHSELNLSSLELGDSALYFCASSAETDTQYFGPGTRLTVL.

The chain has TRBV9 and TRBJ2-5, with D possibly being TRBD1 (6 bases). The CDR3 spans 14 residues. V was cut by 3 bases and J by 3 bases, with 12 bases left in between. Germline lookup yields CDR1 SGDLS and CDR2 YYNGEE. The DNA of the CDR3 is TGTGCCAGCAGCGCCGGGACACTTAAAGAGACCCAGTACTTC. Its protein is CASSAGTLKETQYF.

The rearrangement joins TRBV6-1 to TRBJ2-7, with 12 bases lining up with TRBD2. The J segment lost 5 bases and the V segment lost 3 bases, leaving 2 bases of the junction unmatched. The germline CDR1 and CDR2 sequences are MNHNS and SASEGT. CDR3 length: 14 residues. This CDR3 is CASSETSGGNEQYF. The CDR3 nucleotides read TGTGCCAGCAGTGAGACTAGCGGGGGCAACGAGCAGTACTTC.

This chain uses TRBV5-1 with TRBJ2-7, with TRBD2 matching 7 bases. Germline values: CDR1 SGHRS, CDR2 YFSETQ. There are 12 residues in the CDR3. Trimming removed 4 bases from V and 3 bases from J; junction bases left unmatched: 1. CDR3: CASSTGGYEQYF. CDR3 bases: TGCGCCAGCAGCACGGGGGGCTACGAGCAGTACTTC.

This rearrangement joins TRBV5-1 to TRBJ2-3; 9 nucleotides match TRBD2. Germline lookup yields CDR1 SGHRS and CDR2 YFSETQ. This CDR3 has 16 amino acids. V lost 4 bases and J lost 3; bases outside the gene matches: 9. CDR3 nucleotides: TGCGCCAGCAGCCCGGGGACTAGCTTTTTGACAGATACGCAGTATTTT. This gives the protein CASSPGTSFLTDTQYF.

V gene TRBV11-2 combines with J gene TRBJ2-1; D might be TRBD2 (7 bases). Trimming removed 5 bases at V and 5 bases at J, with 16 bases between. Germline values: CDR1 SGHAT, CDR2 FQNNGV. The CDR3 loop spans 15 amino acids. The CDR3 loop reads CASSQMGGLNNEQFF. The CDR3 DNA is TGTGCCAGCAGCCAAATGGGGGGGCTGAACAATGAGCAGTTCTTC.

This clone has a handful of counts. The CDR3 here is CASSATLRLGNQPQHF. The CDR3 DNA is TGTGCCAGCAGTGCAACACTACGGCTTGGCAATCAGCCCCAGCATTTT. The chain recombines TRBV6-1 with TRBJ1-5, with D unresolved. The V end lost 4 bases, the J end lost 2 bases, and 15 bases lay between the germline ends. The length of the CDR3 is 16 residues. Germline V gives CDR1 MNHNS, CDR2 SASEGT.

This chain connects TRBV19 to TRBJ2-7; tentative D call: TRBD2 (6 bases). CDR3 length equals 13 residues. Germline CDR1 LNHDA, CDR2 SQIVND (reference sequence). Trimming left V 2 bases short and J 6 bases short, with 11 bases between. CDR3: CASSIHRGGEQYF. CDR3 DNA sequence: TGTGCCAGTAGTATACATAGGGGAGGCGAGCAGTACTTC.

CDR3 nucleotide sequence: TGTGCCAGCAAGTTTGCGGCGGGTGAAGCTTTCTTT. This translates into CASKFAAGEAFF. This rearrangement joins TRBV27 to TRBJ1-1, with unresolved D. Germline V lookup: CDR1 MNHEY, CDR2 SMNVEV (reference sequence). This CDR3 comprises 12 residues. V lost 7 bases and J lost 7, with 13 bases in between.

V usage is TRBV7-9 and J usage is TRBJ2-3, with TRBD2 identical over 10 bases. CDR3 length: 16 residues. The V gene end was trimmed by 5 bases and the J gene end by 0 bases; junction bases not matched to a gene: 5. The germline V gene has CDR1 SEHNR and CDR2 FQNEAQ (reference sequence). The CDR3 DNA reads as TGTGCCAGCAGCCACGGGACTAGCGAAAGCACAGATACGCAGTATTTT. It translates to CASSHGTSESTDTQYF.

The chain carries TRBV29-1 and TRBJ2-3; no reliable D call. Germline CDR1 reads SQVTM; CDR2 reads ANQGSEA. CDR3 length: 13 residues. CDR3 nucleotides: TGCGGCGCCCTAATTTTAAGCACAGATACGCAGTATTTT. Amino acids: CGALILSTDTQYF.

The chain links TRBV6-1 to TRBJ2-7; 9 bases fit TRBD1. CDR3 length: 16 amino acids. Germline-derived CDR1 and CDR2 are MNHNS and SASEGT. J was trimmed by 4 bases and V by 4 bases; bases with no gene match: 11. The CDR3 region has the DNA TGTGCCAGCAGTGGAAGAACCGGGACAGGGATTTACGAGCAGTACTTC. Translation: CASSGRTGTGIYEQYF.

The gene calls are TRBV19 and TRBJ2-3, with D possibly TRBD2 on 5 matching bases. Trimming removed 5 bases at V and 0 bases at J, with 9 bases between. CDR3 length: 14 residues. The germline V gene encodes CDR1 LNHDA and CDR2 SQIVND (reference sequence). The CDR3 DNA reads as TGTGCCAGTAGTTCCCCGGGGAGCACAGATACGCAGTATTTT. Translating it yields CASSSPGSTDTQYF.